This T cell receptor beta chain was documented in a study of T cells in Graves' hyperthyroidism and ophthalmopathy. Study-level findings and limits: Blood shared most expanded thyroid clonotypes above 0.001.

Ten or more counts support this clonotype. As yet, its antigen is unknown. Germline V gene data show CDR1 as MNHEY and CDR2 as SMNVEV (reference sequence). V lost 3 bases and J lost 2, with 5 bases in between. The CDR3 has 13 amino acids. Amplification of TCR beta CDR3 regions used RNA as the template. In the first-round RT-PCR of the TCR CDR3, the HTBI primer set was used. A single record per CDR3 protein comes from TCRdb applying MiXCR to the multiplex PCR reads. There are over 450,000 distinct CDR3 sequences in the sample; roughly a sixth occur only once, and approximately 16% lies in the top ten. The source material was blood. V and J are TRBV27 and TRBJ2-1; D gene ambiguous. This sequence was found in a young woman with Graves' ophthalmopathy. The CDR3 DNA follows: TGTGCCAGCAGTTTCTTGCCCTACAATGAGCAGTTCTTC. This gives the protein CASSFLPYNEQFF.